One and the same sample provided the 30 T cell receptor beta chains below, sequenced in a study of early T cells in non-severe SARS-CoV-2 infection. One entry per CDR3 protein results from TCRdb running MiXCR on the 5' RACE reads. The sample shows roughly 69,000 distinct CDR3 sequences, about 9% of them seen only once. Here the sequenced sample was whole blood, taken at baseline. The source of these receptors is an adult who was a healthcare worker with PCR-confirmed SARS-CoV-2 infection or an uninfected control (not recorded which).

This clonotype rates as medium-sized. The CDR3 nucleotides are TGCAGCGGCGTGGGGGGACTAGCGGACAATGAGCAGTTCTTC. Amino acids: CSGVGGLADNEQFF. V gene TRBV29-1 combines with J gene TRBJ2-1; 11 positions agree with TRBD2. The CDR3 totals 14 residues. Trimming took 7 bases from V and 5 from J; bases not matched to a gene: 7. Looked up from germline, CDR1 is SQVTM and CDR2 is ANQGSEA.

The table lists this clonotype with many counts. The CDR3 protein is CASSYAGNYNEQFF. CDR3 bases: TGTGCCAGCAGTTACGCGGGGAACTACAATGAGCAGTTCTTC. The chain couples TRBV6-5 to TRBJ2-1; perhaps TRBD2 as D (6 bases). Trimming pared 2 bases from V and 3 bases from J, leaving 8 bases between. Germline CDR1 is MNHEY and CDR2 is SVGAGI. The CDR3 covers 14 residues.

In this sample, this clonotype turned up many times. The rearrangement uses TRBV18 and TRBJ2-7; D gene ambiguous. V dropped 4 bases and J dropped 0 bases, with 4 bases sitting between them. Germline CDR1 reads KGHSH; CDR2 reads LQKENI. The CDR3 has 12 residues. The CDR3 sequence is CASSQTSYEQYF. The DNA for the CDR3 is TGTGCCAGCTCACAAACCTCCTACGAGCAGTACTTC.

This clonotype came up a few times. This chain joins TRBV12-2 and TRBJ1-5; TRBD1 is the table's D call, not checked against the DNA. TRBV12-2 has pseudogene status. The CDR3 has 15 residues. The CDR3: CASRLGQGLDQPQHF. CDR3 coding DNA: TGTGCAAGTCGCTTAGGGCAGGGCTTAGATCAGCCCCAGCATTTT.

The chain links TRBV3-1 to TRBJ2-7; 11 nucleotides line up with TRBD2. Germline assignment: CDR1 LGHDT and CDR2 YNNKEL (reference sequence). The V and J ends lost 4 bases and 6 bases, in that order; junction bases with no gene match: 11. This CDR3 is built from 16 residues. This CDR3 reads CASSPNLLAGEGEQYF. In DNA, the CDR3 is TGTGCCAGCAGCCCGAACCTACTAGCGGGAGAGGGCGAGCAGTACTTC.

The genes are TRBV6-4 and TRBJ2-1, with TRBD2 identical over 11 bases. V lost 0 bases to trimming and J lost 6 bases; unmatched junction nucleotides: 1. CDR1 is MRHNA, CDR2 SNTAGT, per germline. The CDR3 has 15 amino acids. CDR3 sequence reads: CASSDSTSGSNEQFF. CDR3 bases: TGTGCCAGCAGTGACTCTACTAGCGGGAGCAATGAGCAGTTCTTC.

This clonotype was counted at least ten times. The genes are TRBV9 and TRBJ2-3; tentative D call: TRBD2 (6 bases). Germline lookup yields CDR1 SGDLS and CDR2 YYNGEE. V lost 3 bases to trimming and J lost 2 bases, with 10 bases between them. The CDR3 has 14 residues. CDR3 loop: CASSAGTYTDTQYF. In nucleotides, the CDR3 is TGTGCCAGCAGCGCCGGGACTTACACAGATACGCAGTATTTT.

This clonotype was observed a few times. CDR3 amino acids: CASSRDLNEQFF. In DNA form, the CDR3 reads TGTGCCAGCAGTCGAGATCTAAATGAGCAGTTCTTC. The rearrangement uses TRBV2 and TRBJ2-1, with D unclear. Trimming took off 5 bases at V and 7 bases at J, with 9 bases between the two ends. The length of the CDR3 is 12 residues. CDR1 SNHLY and CDR2 FYNNEI come from the germline V gene.

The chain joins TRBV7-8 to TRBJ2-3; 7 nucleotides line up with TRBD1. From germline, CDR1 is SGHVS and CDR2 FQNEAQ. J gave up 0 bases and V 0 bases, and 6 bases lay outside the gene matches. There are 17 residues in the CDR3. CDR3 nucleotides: TGTGCCAGCAGCTTAGCCCCTTACAGGGGTAGCACAGATACGCAGTATTTT. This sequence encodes CASSLAPYRGSTDTQYF. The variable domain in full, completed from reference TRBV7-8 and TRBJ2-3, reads GAGVSQSPRYKVAKRGQDVALRCDPISGHVSLFWYQQALGQGPEFLTYFQNEAQLDKSGLPSDRFFAERPEGSVSTLKIQRTQQEDSAVYLCASSLAPYRGSTDTQYFGPGTRLTVL.

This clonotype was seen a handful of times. CDR3 loop: CASNDRRDTGELFF. DNA for the CDR3: TGTGCCAGCAACGATCGGCGGGACACCGGGGAGCTGTTTTTT. V is TRBV9 and J is TRBJ2-2; tentative D call: TRBD2 (5 bases). V was pared by 6 bases and J by 3 bases, with 12 bases between. This CDR3 contains 14 residues. Germline assignment: CDR1 SGDLS and CDR2 YYNGEE.

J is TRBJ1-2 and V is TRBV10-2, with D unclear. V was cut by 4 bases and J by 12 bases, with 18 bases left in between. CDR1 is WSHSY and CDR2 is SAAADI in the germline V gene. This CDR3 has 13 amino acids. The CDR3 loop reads CASSVNFQGSHTF. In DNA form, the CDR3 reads TGCGCCAGCAGTGTGAATTTCCAAGGATCTCACACCTTC.

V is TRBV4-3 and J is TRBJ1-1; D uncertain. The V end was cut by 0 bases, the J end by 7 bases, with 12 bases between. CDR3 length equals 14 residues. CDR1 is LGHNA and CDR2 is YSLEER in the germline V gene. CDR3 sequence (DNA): TGCGCCAGCAGCCAAGATAGCGCCAGACTTGAAGCTTTCTTT. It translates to CASSQDSARLEAFF.

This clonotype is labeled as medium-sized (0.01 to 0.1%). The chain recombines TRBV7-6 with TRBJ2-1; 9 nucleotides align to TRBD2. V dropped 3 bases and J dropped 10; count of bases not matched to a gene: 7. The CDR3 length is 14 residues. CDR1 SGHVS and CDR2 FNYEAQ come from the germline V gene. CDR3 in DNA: TGTGCCAGCAGCTTCCGGCGGGAGGGAGGGGAGCAGTTCTTC. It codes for CASSFRREGGEQFF.

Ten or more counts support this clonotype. Written as DNA, the CDR3 is TGTGCCAGCAGTTTAACGAGTCCAGGGCCTAGGGAGCAGTACTTC. It yields the protein CASSLTSPGPREQYF. The rearrangement joins TRBV28 to TRBJ2-7; TRBD1 is a possible D gene (5 bases). The CDR3 spans 15 residues. The germline V and J ends were trimmed by 2 bases and 7 bases, with 18 bases remaining between them. Per the germline V gene, CDR1 is MDHEN and CDR2 is SYDVKM.

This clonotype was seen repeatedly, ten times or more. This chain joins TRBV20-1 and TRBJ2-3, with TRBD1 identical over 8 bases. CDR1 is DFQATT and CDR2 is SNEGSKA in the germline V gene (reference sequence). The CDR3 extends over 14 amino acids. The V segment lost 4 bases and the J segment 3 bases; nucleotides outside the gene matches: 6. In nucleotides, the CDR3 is TGCAGTGCTAAACGGACAGGGATTACAGATACGCAGTATTTT. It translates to CSAKRTGITDTQYF.

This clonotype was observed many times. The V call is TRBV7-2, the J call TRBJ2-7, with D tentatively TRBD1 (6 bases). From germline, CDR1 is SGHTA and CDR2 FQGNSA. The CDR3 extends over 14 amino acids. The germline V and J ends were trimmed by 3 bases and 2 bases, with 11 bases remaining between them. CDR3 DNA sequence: TGTGCCAGCAGCTTGGACAGAACCCCCTACGAGCAGTACTTC. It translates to CASSLDRTPYEQYF.

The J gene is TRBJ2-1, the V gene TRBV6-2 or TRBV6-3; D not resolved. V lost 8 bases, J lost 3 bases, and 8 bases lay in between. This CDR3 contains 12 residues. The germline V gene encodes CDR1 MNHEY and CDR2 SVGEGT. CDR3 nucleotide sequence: TGTGCCAGCTCTTACTACTACAATGAGCAGTTCTTC. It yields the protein CASSYYYNEQFF.

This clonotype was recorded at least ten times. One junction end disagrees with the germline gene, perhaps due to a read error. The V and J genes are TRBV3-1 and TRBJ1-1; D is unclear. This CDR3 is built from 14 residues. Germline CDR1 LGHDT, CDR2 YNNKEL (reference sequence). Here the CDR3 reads CASRQDKGNTEAFF. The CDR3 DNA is TGTGCCAGCAGACAAGATAAGGGGAACACTGAAGCTTTCTTT. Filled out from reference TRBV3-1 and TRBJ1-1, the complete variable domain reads DTAVSQTPKYLVTQMGNDKSIKCEQNLGHDTMYWYKQDSKKFLKIMFSYNNKELIINETVPNRFSPKSPDKAHLNLHINSLELGDSAVYFCASRQDKGNTEAFFGQGTRLTVV.

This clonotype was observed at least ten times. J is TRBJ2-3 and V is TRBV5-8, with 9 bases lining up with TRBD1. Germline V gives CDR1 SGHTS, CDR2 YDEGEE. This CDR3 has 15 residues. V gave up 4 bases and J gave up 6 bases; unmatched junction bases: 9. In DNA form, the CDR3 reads TGTGCCAGCAGCCCTGGGACAGGGAGGTTTGATACGCAGTATTTT. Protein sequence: CASSPGTGRFDTQYF.

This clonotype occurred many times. The CDR3 loop reads CASSSGRYEQYF. The DNA for the CDR3 is TGTGCCAGCAGCTCGGGGAGATACGAGCAGTACTTC. The chain uses TRBV11-2 and TRBJ2-7, with D maybe TRBD2 (5 bases). This CDR3 region has 12 residues. V shed 4 bases and J shed 4 bases, with 8 bases lying between them. The germline V gene encodes CDR1 SGHAT and CDR2 FQNNGV. Variable domain in full (rest from reference TRBV11-2 and TRBJ2-7): EAGVAQSPRYKIIEKRQSVAFWCNPISGHATLYWYQQILGQGPKLLIQFQNNGVVDDSQLPKDRFSAERLKGVDSTLKIQPAKLEDSAVYLCASSSGRYEQYFGPGTRLTVT.

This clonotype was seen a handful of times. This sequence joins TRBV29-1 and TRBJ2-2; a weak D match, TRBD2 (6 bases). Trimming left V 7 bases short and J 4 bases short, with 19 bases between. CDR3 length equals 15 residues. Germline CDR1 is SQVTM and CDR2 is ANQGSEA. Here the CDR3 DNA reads TGCAGCGCGGGAGTTTCAGGAGGCGGCACCGGGGAGCTGTTTTTT. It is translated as CSAGVSGGGTGELFF.

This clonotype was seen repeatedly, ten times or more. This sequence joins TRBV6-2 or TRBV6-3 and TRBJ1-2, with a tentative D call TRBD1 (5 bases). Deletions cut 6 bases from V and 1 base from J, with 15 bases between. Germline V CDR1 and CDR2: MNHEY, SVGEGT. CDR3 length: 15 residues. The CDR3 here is CASSPGPLFNYGYTF. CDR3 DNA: TGTGCCAGCAGCCCGGGACCTTTGTTTAACTATGGCTACACCTTC.

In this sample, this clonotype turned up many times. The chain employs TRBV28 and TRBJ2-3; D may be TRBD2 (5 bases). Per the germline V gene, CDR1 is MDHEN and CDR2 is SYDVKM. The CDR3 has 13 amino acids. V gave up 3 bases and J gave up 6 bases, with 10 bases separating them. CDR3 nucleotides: TGTGCCAGCAGTTTTTCCGGGGTGGATACGCAGTATTTT. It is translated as CASSFSGVDTQYF.

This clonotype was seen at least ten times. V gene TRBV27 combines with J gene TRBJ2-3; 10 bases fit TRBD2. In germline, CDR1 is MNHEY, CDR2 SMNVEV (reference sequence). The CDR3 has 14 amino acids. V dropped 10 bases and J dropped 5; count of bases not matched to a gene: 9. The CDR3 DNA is TGTGCCACCCAGCGGGAGGGCTTTATAGATACGCAGTATTTT. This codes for CATQREGFIDTQYF.

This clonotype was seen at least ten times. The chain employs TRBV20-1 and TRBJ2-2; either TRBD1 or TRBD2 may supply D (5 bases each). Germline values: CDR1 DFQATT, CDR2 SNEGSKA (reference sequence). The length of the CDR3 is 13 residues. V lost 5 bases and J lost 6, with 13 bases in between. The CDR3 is CSAPRDLPGELFF. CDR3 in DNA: TGCAGTGCTCCTCGGGACCTCCCCGGGGAGCTGTTTTTT.

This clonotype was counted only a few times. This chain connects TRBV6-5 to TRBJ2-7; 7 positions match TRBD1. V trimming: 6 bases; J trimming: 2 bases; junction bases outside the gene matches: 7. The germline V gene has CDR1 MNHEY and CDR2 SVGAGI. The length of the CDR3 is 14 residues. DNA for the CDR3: TGTGCCAGCAGAGTCTCGGGACAGACCTACGAGCAGTACTTC. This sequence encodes CASRVSGQTYEQYF.

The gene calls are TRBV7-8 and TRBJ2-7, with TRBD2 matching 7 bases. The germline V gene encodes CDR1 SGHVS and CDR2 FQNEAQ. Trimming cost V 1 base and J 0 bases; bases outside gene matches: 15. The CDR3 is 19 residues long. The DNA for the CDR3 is TGTGCCAGCAGCTTAGGACCAGGCCTAGCGGAGGCGAGCTCCTACGAGCAGTACTTC. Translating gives CASSLGPGLAEASSYEQYF.

This CDR3 reads CASSTGTAEAFF. CDR3 coding DNA: TGTGCCAGCAGCACAGGGACGGCTGAAGCTTTCTTT. The V call is TRBV5-6, the J call TRBJ1-1; tentatively, D is TRBD1 (6 bases). Germline CDR1 reads SGHDT; CDR2 reads YYEEEE. CDR3 length equals 12 residues. V was clipped by 4 bases and J by 6 bases, with 10 bases between them.

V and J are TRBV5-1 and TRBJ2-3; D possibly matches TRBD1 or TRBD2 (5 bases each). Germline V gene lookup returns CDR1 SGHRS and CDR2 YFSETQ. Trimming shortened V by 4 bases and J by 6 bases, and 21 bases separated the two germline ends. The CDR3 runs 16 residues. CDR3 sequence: CASSHLGPAGVDTQYF. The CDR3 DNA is TGCGCCAGCAGCCATCTGGGACCCGCTGGAGTCGATACGCAGTATTTT.

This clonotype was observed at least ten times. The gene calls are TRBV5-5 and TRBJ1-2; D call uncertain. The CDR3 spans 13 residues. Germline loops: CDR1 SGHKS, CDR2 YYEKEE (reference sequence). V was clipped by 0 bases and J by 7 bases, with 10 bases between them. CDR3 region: CASSLGTESGYTF. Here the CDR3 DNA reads TGTGCCAGCAGCTTGGGGACCGAATCTGGCTACACCTTC.